Below, 9 T cell receptor beta chains from the same sample are listed, as sequenced in a study of T cells in localized non-small cell lung cancer. TCRdb keeps only in-frame clones here, not all; method: immunoSEQ multiplex PCR. The table lists nearly 40,000 clones, 85% to 90% of them singletons. The sample consisted of peripheral blood, taken before any cancer treatment. The receptors shown here come from a man between 18 and 55 years old with stage I lung adenocarcinoma.

This sequence joins TRBV23-1 and TRBJ2-6; the match to TRBD2 covers 13 bases. TRBV23-1 is an ORF; its function is uncertain. Trimming removed 2 bases from V and 0 bases from J; junction bases left unmatched: 13. The CDR3 is 22 amino acids. The CDR3 spells CASSQAIGTSGVCCSGANVLTF. The CDR3 region has the DNA TGCGCCAGCAGTCAAGCCATTGGGACTAGCGGGGTCTGCTGCTCTGGGGCCAACGTCCTGACTTTC.

The rearrangement joins TRBV4-3 to TRBJ1-4; D unresolved. With 7 bases removed from V and 4 bases from J, the gap between germline ends came to 10 bases. The CDR3 spans 13 residues. Germline CDR1 LGHNA, CDR2 YSLEER. The CDR3 loop is CASTRTYNEKLFF. The CDR3 coding sequence is TGCGCCAGCACCCGGACTTATAATGAAAAACTGTTTTTT.

The rearrangement uses TRBV29-1 and TRBJ2-7, with 9 nucleotides matching TRBD1. V was clipped by 5 bases and J by 6 bases; unmatched bases: 8. Germline loops: CDR1 SQVTM, CDR2 ANQGSEA. The CDR3 consists of 13 residues. The CDR3 coding sequence is TGCAGCGTTAGCCGGGACAGGGTCAGCGAGCAGTACTTC. Its translation: CSVSRDRVSEQYF.

This sequence joins TRBV7-9 and TRBJ2-3, with TRBD1 identical over 9 bases. From germline, CDR1 is SEHNR and CDR2 FQNEAQ (reference sequence). J gave up 3 bases and V 4 bases, and 5 bases lay outside the gene matches. The CDR3 covers 15 residues. DNA for the CDR3: TGTGCCAGCAGCTCCGGGACAGGGTCTACAGATACGCAGTATTTT. Its protein is CASSSGTGSTDTQYF.

The V call is TRBV30, the J call TRBJ1-4; D is unresolved. V was shortened by 4 bases and J by 8 bases, with 11 bases between the two germline ends. The CDR3 is 12 amino acids. Germline V gives CDR1 GTSNPN, CDR2 SVGIG (reference sequence). CDR3 DNA sequence: TGTGCCTGGAACGGAGCAACAGAAAAACTGTTTTTT. This codes for CAWNGATEKLFF.

The rearrangement joins TRBV27 to TRBJ1-6, with TRBD1 as a possible D gene (5 bases). Trimming left V 6 bases short and J 7 bases short, with 13 bases between. CDR1 and CDR2 (germline): MNHEY, SMNVEV (reference sequence). The CDR3 has 14 amino acids. The CDR3 DNA sequence: TGTGCCAGCAGATTCGGGGGGTCAAATTCACCCCTCCACTTT. Protein product: CASRFGGSNSPLHF.

The chain couples TRBV19 to TRBJ2-5; D call uncertain. V lost 5 bases and J 2 bases, leaving 6 bases between the germline ends. The CDR3 is 12 residues long. Germline V CDR1 and CDR2: LNHDA, SQIVND (reference sequence). Written as DNA, the CDR3 is TGTGCCAGTAGTCGAGGTCAAGAGACCCAGTACTTC. It encodes CASSRGQETQYF.

This clone appeared a few times. J is TRBJ1-2 and V is TRBV4-2, with TRBD1 matching 8 bases. There are 14 residues in the CDR3. Germline lookup yields CDR1 LGHNA and CDR2 YNFKEQ. After removal of 4 bases from V and 6 bases from J, the junction contained 7 bases not matched to a gene. The CDR3 DNA reads TGTGCCAGCAGCCGATCGGACAGGGAGGATGGCTACACCTTC. Residues: CASSRSDREDGYTF.

The chain has TRBV29-1 and TRBJ1-1; 7 bases are shared with TRBD1. This CDR3 comprises 10 residues. The germline CDR1 and CDR2 sequences are SQVTM and ANQGSEA. V lost 6 bases to trimming and J lost 10 bases; unmatched junction nucleotides: 5. The DNA for the CDR3 is TGCAGCGTGGTACAGGGGCCAGCTTTCTTT. Translated, it gives CSVVQGPAFF. Full variable domain (missing parts from reference TRBV29-1 and TRBJ1-1): SAVISQKPSRDICQRGTSLTIQCQVDSQVTMMFWYRQQPGQSLTLIATANQGSEATYESGFVIDKFPISRPNLTFSTLTVSNMSPEDSSIYLCSVVQGPAFFGQGTRLTVV.